Below, one TCR beta chain is given with its context. This sample is part of a study of beta chain features in type 1 diabetes. V trimming: 4 bases; J trimming: 6 bases; junction bases outside the gene matches: 5. Germline lookup yields CDR1 SGDLS and CDR2 YYNGEE. CDR3 length: 14 amino acids. What was sequenced were expressed TCRB transcripts, since all of the isolated RNA had been reverse transcribed. Produced via immunoSEQ multiplex PCR; TCRdb's table is partial and in-frame only. This table has approximately 250,000 clones, 9.6% appearing once. The origin of this receptor is a young woman in good health. The sequenced sample consisted of naive CD4+ T cells from blood. This chain connects TRBV9 to TRBJ2-7; 12 bases align to TRBD2. For the CDR3, the DNA is TGTGCCAGCAGCCCTAGCGGGAGGGCTAGCGAGCAGTACTTC. As protein: CASSPSGRASEQYF.